This T cell receptor beta chain was captured by sequencing in a study of read filtering for tumor transcriptome and immune sequencing. Sampling of bone marrow took place during active disease in every patient. The library was built from roughly 400 ng RNA with molecular barcoded adaptors for alpha/delta and beta/gamma chains. TCRdb ran MiXCR on the reads and lists one entry per CDR3 protein. The sample carries 35,000 to 50,000 distinct CDR3 sequences, 14% recorded once. This CDR3 region has 17 residues. Trimming removed 1 base at V and 0 bases at J, with 14 bases between. CDR1 and CDR2 (germline): SGHVS, FNYEAQ.

The TCR was taken from a donor aged 40 or older with multiple myeloma. Sequencing input: a population of CD138-negative cells sorted from bone marrow. The gene calls are TRBV7-6 and TRBJ2-3; D not resolved. CDR3: CASSLGAASISTDTQYF. Written as DNA, the CDR3 is TGTGCCAGCAGCTTAGGCGCAGCAAGTATTAGCACAGATACGCAGTATTTT.